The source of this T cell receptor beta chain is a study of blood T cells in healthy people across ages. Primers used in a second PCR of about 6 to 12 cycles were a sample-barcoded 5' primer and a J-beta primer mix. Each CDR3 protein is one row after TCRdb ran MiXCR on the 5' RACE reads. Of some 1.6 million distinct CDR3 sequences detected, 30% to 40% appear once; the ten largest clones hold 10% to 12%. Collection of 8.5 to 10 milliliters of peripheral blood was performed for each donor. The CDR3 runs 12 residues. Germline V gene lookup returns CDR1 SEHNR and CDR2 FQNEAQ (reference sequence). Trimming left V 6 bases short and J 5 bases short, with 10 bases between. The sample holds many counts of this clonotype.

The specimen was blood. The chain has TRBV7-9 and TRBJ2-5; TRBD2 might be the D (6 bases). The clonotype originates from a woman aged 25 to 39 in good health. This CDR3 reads CASSLREETQYF. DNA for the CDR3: TGTGCCAGCAGTTTACGGGAGGAGACCCAGTACTTC.